A single sample is the source of the 27 T cell receptor beta chains below, sequenced in a study of T-cell reconstitution after alpha-beta-depleted transplantation in children. The TCRbeta library was prepared with unique molecular identifiers. TCRdb fed the PCR reads into MiXCR, producing one record per CDR3 protein. The sample carries roughly 500,000 distinct CDR3 sequences, around 16% recorded once. Material: PBMCs from the stem cell graft donor, obtained from the stem cell graft. The receptor source for this set is a human donor who donated a stem cell graft to a child with acute lymphoblastic leukemia.

This clonotype was observed a handful of times. J is TRBJ2-5 and V is TRBV7-3; weak D call: TRBD2 (6 bases). The CDR3 sequence is 15 residues long. V was shortened by 5 bases and J by 1 base, with 14 bases between the two germline ends. CDR1 SGHTA and CDR2 FQGTGA come from the germline V gene. The CDR3 loop reads CASSGGDRAQETQYF. DNA for the CDR3: TGTGCCAGCAGCGGAGGGGATAGAGCCCAAGAGACCCAGTACTTC.

The J gene is TRBJ1-5, the V gene TRBV12-3 or TRBV12-4, with D uncertain. The CDR3 length is 15 residues. V was pared by 2 bases and J by 4 bases, with 12 bases between. CDR3 nucleotide sequence: TGTGCCAGCAGTTTAATAGGTGTGGAGAATCAGCCCCAGCATTTT. It is translated as CASSLIGVENQPQHF.

The chain recombines TRBV11-2 with TRBJ2-1; 9 bases align to TRBD1. Per the germline V gene, CDR1 is SGHAT and CDR2 is FQNNGV. Germline trimming cut 5 bases from V and 3 bases from J; bases unmatched to any gene: 11. CDR3 size: 17 residues. The DNA of the CDR3 is TGTGCCAGCAGCCGCAATTTCGGGGGACAGGGCTACAATGAGCAGTTCTTC. Encoded protein: CASSRNFGGQGYNEQFF.

The V and J genes are TRBV4-1 and TRBJ2-2; no reliable D call. The V end was cut by 4 bases, the J end by 4 bases, with 13 bases between. The V gene's germline CDR1 is MGHRA and CDR2 YSYEKL. The CDR3 is 15 residues long. The CDR3 sequence: CASSPLSSSTGELFF. CDR3 nucleotide sequence: TGCGCCAGCAGCCCCCTATCGTCGAGCACCGGGGAGCTGTTTTTT.

The chain has TRBV13 and TRBJ1-2, with D uncertain. Germline CDR1 is PRHDT and CDR2 is FYEKMQ (reference sequence). V lost 5 bases and J 8 bases, leaving 9 bases between the germline ends. There are 11 residues in the CDR3. Here the CDR3 DNA reads TGTGCCAGCAGCAAACCTAGGGGCTACACCTTC. Its protein product is CASSKPRGYTF.

In this sample, this clonotype turned up a few times. The chain employs TRBV7-9 and TRBJ1-5; possible D gene TRBD1, 5 bases. The CDR3 consists of 16 residues. The germline V gene encodes CDR1 SEHNR and CDR2 FQNEAQ (reference sequence). V was trimmed by 3 bases and J by 4 bases, leaving 16 bases between them. CDR3 region: CASSFPRDLKNQPQHF. The CDR3 region has the DNA TGTGCCAGCAGCTTCCCTCGGGACCTTAAAAATCAGCCCCAGCATTTT.

This clonotype was detected a few times. The chain joins TRBV3-1 to TRBJ2-5; D not certain. The CDR3 sequence is 13 residues long. In germline, CDR1 is LGHDT, CDR2 YNNKEL (reference sequence). V lost 2 bases and J 3 bases, leaving 7 bases between the germline ends. In DNA, the CDR3 is TGTGCCAGCAGCCAACACACAGAAGAGACCCAGTACTTC. Its protein is CASSQHTEETQYF.

The V call is TRBV3-1, the J call TRBJ2-5; D uncertain. CDR1 is LGHDT, CDR2 YNNKEL, per germline (reference sequence). This CDR3 comprises 11 residues. Trimming cost V 8 bases and J 6 bases, with 10 bases left between them. CDR3 amino acids: CASVQSKTQYF. As DNA, the CDR3 is TGTGCCAGCGTCCAGTCAAAGACCCAGTACTTC.

In this sample, this clonotype turned up a few times. V gene TRBV7-9 combines with J gene TRBJ1-2; no clear D gene. The germline CDR1 and CDR2 sequences are SEHNR and FQNEAQ (reference sequence). The V and J ends lost 1 base and 7 bases respectively, with 7 bases between them. The CDR3 spans 12 residues. The CDR3, as DNA: TGTGCCAGCAGCTTAGAGACGGTTGGCTACACCTTC. It is translated as CASSLETVGYTF.

This chain joins TRBV4-1 and TRBJ1-1; D is unresolved. CDR1 and CDR2 from the germline V gene are MGHRA and YSYEKL. This CDR3 has 13 amino acids. V lost 6 bases and J lost 3, with 11 bases in between. CDR3 sequence reads: CASSLIPYTEAFF. CDR3 DNA: TGCGCCAGCAGTCTGATCCCCTACACTGAAGCTTTCTTT.

This clonotype has just a few counts. V gene TRBV7-9 combines with J gene TRBJ2-3; D is unclear. The CDR3 contains 16 residues. The V and J ends lost 5 bases and 5 bases respectively, with 20 bases between them. Germline-derived CDR1 and CDR2 are SEHNR and FQNEAQ (reference sequence). CDR3 in amino acids: CASSPRALVAGDTQYF. CDR3 DNA sequence: TGTGCCAGCAGCCCCAGAGCGTTGGTAGCAGGAGATACGCAGTATTTT.

J is TRBJ2-7 and V is TRBV28, with D maybe TRBD1 (6 bases). V lost 5 bases and J 1 base, leaving 15 bases between the germline ends. CDR1 is MDHEN and CDR2 is SYDVKM in the germline V gene. CDR3 length: 15 residues. The CDR3 DNA is TGTGCCAGCAGTCGCACAGGGACCCCATCCTACGAGCAGTACTTC. Translating gives CASSRTGTPSYEQYF.

This clonotype was counted many times. The rearrangement links TRBV27 to TRBJ2-2; 7 nucleotides align to TRBD1. The ends lost 7 bases at V and 4 bases at J; junction bases unmatched: 6. Per germline, CDR1 MNHEY and CDR2 SMNVEV (reference sequence). The CDR3 has 14 residues. The chain's CDR3 is CASTPTGPTGELFF. The CDR3 DNA follows: TGTGCCAGCACTCCGACAGGGCCCACCGGGGAGCTGTTTTTT.

V is TRBV2 and J is TRBJ1-1; D gene unclear. Trimming removed 8 bases at V and 1 base at J, with 11 bases between. This CDR3 region has 13 residues. CDR1 SNHLY and CDR2 FYNNEI come from the germline V gene. The CDR3 DNA reads as TGTGCCAGCTTCGTGGCCTCGAACACTGAAGCTTTCTTT. It codes for CASFVASNTEAFF.

This chain connects TRBV11-2 to TRBJ2-6, with D uncertain. The CDR3 runs 15 residues. The germline V and J ends were trimmed by 4 bases and 5 bases, with 12 bases remaining between them. Germline CDR1 is SGHAT and CDR2 is FQNNGV. The DNA for the CDR3 is TGTGCCAGCAGCTCAATATCTCAACGGGCCAACGTCCTGACTTTC. Translating it yields CASSSISQRANVLTF. The full variable domain, its missing parts supplied by reference TRBV11-2 and TRBJ2-6, is EAGVAQSPRYKIIEKRQSVAFWCNPISGHATLYWYQQILGQGPKLLIQFQNNGVVDDSQLPKDRFSAERLKGVDSTLKIQPAKLEDSAVYLCASSSISQRANVLTFGAGSRLTVL.

The chain couples TRBV5-6 to TRBJ2-7, with D tentatively TRBD2 (5 bases). The CDR3 has 14 residues. CDR1 and CDR2 (germline): SGHDT, YYEEEE. V lost 4 bases, J lost 3 bases, and 14 bases lay in between. CDR3 bases: TGTGCCAGCAGCGATGTCTACCGGGACTACGAGCAGTACTTC. As protein: CASSDVYRDYEQYF.

The gene calls are TRBV7-9 and TRBJ1-1; D gene ambiguous. Looked up from germline, CDR1 is SEHNR and CDR2 is FQNEAQ (reference sequence). The CDR3 length is 13 residues. Trimming left V 2 bases short and J 5 bases short, with 9 bases between. CDR3 protein: CASSLSRTTEAFF. The CDR3 nucleotides are TGTGCCAGCAGCTTATCTCGGACGACTGAAGCTTTCTTT.

This clonotype was seen a handful of times. The chain combines TRBV6-5 with TRBJ1-6; 9 bases are shared with TRBD1. This CDR3 spans 15 amino acids. Germline V gene lookup returns CDR1 MNHEY and CDR2 SVGAGI. Trimming at V came to 4 bases and at J to 7 bases, leaving 5 bases not matched to a gene. CDR3 sequence (DNA): TGTGCCAGCAGTTTGGGGACAGGGCTCAATTCACCCCTCCACTTT. It yields the protein CASSLGTGLNSPLHF.

The chain's CDR3 is CASRDSHQETQYF. The CDR3 nucleotides are TGTGCCAGCCGGGACAGCCACCAAGAGACCCAGTACTTC. This sequence joins TRBV12-3 or TRBV12-4 and TRBJ2-5, with TRBD1 matching 7 bases. The V and J ends lost 8 bases and 0 bases, in that order; junction bases with no gene match: 3. The CDR3 extends over 13 amino acids.

V usage is TRBV29-1 and J usage is TRBJ2-5; 8 bases fit TRBD2. V shed 6 bases and J 4 bases; nucleotides not matched to a gene: 22. CDR3 length: 18 residues. In germline, CDR1 is SQVTM, CDR2 ANQGSEA. Here the CDR3 DNA reads TGCAGCGTCACCCGGGACTGGGATAAGCGGGAGTCCGGAGAGACCCAGTACTTC. Protein: CSVTRDWDKRESGETQYF. The full variable domain, with the rest looked up from reference TRBV29-1 and TRBJ2-5, is SAVISQKPSRDICQRGTSLTIQCQVDSQVTMMFWYRQQPGQSLTLIATANQGSEATYESGFVIDKFPISRPNLTFSTLTVSNMSPEDSSIYLCSVTRDWDKRESGETQYFGPGTRLLVL.

This clonotype was counted a few times. The chain has TRBV7-9 and TRBJ2-2; weak D call: TRBD1 (5 bases). The CDR3 totals 16 residues. V lost 1 base and J lost 1, with 10 bases in between. Germline CDR1 SEHNR, CDR2 FQNEAQ (reference sequence). The CDR3 nucleotides are TGTGCCAGCAGCTTAGGGCCAGGGCGGAACACCGGGGAGCTGTTTTTT. Translating it yields CASSLGPGRNTGELFF.

The chain has TRBV5-1 and TRBJ1-1, with TRBD1 as a possible D gene (6 bases). Trimming took 2 bases from V and 4 from J, leaving 9 bases between them. CDR3 length equals 13 residues. Per germline, CDR1 SGHRS and CDR2 YFSETQ. CDR3 in amino acids: CASSFPGATEAFF. For the CDR3, the DNA is TGCGCCAGCAGCTTCCCGGGGGCCACTGAAGCTTTCTTT.

This clonotype was found a few times. The chain joins TRBV7-6 to TRBJ2-1, with 10 bases aligning to TRBD2. The CDR3 runs to 15 residues. In germline, CDR1 is SGHVS, CDR2 FNYEAQ. Germline trimming cut 3 bases from V and 5 bases from J; bases unmatched to any gene: 4. CDR3: CASSFGLAENNEQFF. Written as DNA, the CDR3 is TGTGCCAGCAGCTTCGGACTAGCGGAAAACAATGAGCAGTTCTTC.

V and J are TRBV7-8 and TRBJ2-1, with 7 bases identical to TRBD1. Germline CDR1 is SGHVS and CDR2 is FQNEAQ. The trim removed 5 bases at V and 7 bases at J, leaving 14 bases unmatched. This CDR3 is built from 16 residues. The CDR3 sequence: CASSTRQGRVQNEQFF. DNA for the CDR3: TGTGCCAGCAGCACCCGACAGGGAAGGGTACAGAATGAGCAGTTCTTC.

This clonotype turned up a few times. V usage is TRBV6-2 or TRBV6-3 and J usage is TRBJ2-5; 8 bases are a match to TRBD1. Germline-derived CDR1 and CDR2 are MNHEY and SVGEGT. The CDR3 is 17 residues long. J was trimmed by 2 bases and V by 2 bases; bases with no gene match: 10. The CDR3 coding sequence is TGTGCCAGCAGTTACACAAGCTACCGGGACAGGCAAGAGACCCAGTACTTC. Amino acids: CASSYTSYRDRQETQYF.

The V gene is TRBV29-1, the J gene TRBJ2-7; D is ambiguous. Germline values: CDR1 SQVTM, CDR2 ANQGSEA. The CDR3 consists of 13 residues. V was shortened by 7 bases and J by 1 base, with 14 bases between the two germline ends. CDR3 sequence (DNA): TGCAGCGCTGGCGACGACTTATCCTACGAGCAGTACTTC. Its protein product is CSAGDDLSYEQYF.

The table lists this clonotype with many counts. The DNA for the CDR3 is TGTGCCAGCAGCTATCCGGGGGTCAATGAGCAGTTCTTC. Residues: CASSYPGVNEQFF. The gene calls are TRBV11-2 and TRBJ2-1, with a tentative D call TRBD2 (6 bases). This CDR3 comprises 13 residues. V was cut by 4 bases and J by 6 bases, with 10 bases left in between. Germline loops: CDR1 SGHAT, CDR2 FQNNGV.